These 10 T cell receptor beta chains came from one sample sequenced in a study of T cells in Graves' hyperthyroidism and ophthalmopathy. TCR beta CDR3 regions were amplified from RNA. The TCR CDR3 first-round RT-PCR relied on the HTBI primer set. TCRdb redid the calling of the multiplex PCR reads with MiXCR, one entry per CDR3 protein. The table includes roughly 400,000 distinct CDR3 sequences, 15% to 19% detected once. The sequenced sample was blood. These receptors all stem from a woman aged 18-35 years with Graves' hyperthyroidism that later progressed to Graves' ophthalmopathy.

This clonotype came up many times. This chain links TRBV3-1 with TRBJ2-1; D gene unclear. Trimming pared 0 bases from V and 7 bases from J, leaving 10 bases between. From germline, CDR1 is LGHDT and CDR2 YNNKEL (reference sequence). The CDR3 spans 14 residues. CDR3 in DNA: TGTGCCAGCAGCCAAGATTTCCCCAGGAATGAGCAGTTCTTC. Protein product: CASSQDFPRNEQFF.

This clonotype was picked up many times. In nucleotides, the CDR3 is TGTGCCAGCCTTAGGTGGGGACAGGGGCCGGTCGAGCAGTACTTC. Translated: CASLRWGQGPVEQYF. The chain recombines TRBV6-1 with TRBJ2-7, with 10 bases fitting TRBD1. Germline CDR1 and CDR2: MNHNS and SASEGT. V gave up 8 bases and J gave up 6 bases; unmatched junction bases: 13. This CDR3 is 15 amino acids long.

Ten or more counts support this clonotype. The chain is built from TRBV7-8 and TRBJ2-3, with 10 bases lining up with TRBD2. Germline CDR1 and CDR2: SGHVS and FQNEAQ. Germline trimming cut 3 bases from V and 3 bases from J; bases unmatched to any gene: 6. CDR3 length equals 16 residues. In nucleotides, the CDR3 is TGTGCCAGCAGCTTGGCCGGACTAGCGGATACAGATACGCAGTATTTT. It is translated as CASSLAGLADTDTQYF.

This clonotype was seen a handful of times. The chain links TRBV6-1 to TRBJ2-1; 11 bases agree with TRBD2. This CDR3 is 16 amino acids long. V dropped 6 bases and J dropped 9; count of bases not matched to a gene: 13. Germline CDR1 reads MNHNS; CDR2 reads SASEGT. CDR3 region: CASSSTGTSGRAEQFF. CDR3 coding DNA: TGTGCCAGCAGCTCAACCGGGACTAGCGGCCGCGCTGAGCAGTTCTTC.

This clonotype was seen a single time. The V gene is TRBV28, the J gene TRBJ2-7; 10 bases align to TRBD1. The CDR3 has 16 amino acids. Unmatched junction bases numbered 7, after V lost 1 base and J lost 4 bases. Germline-derived CDR1 and CDR2 are MDHEN and SYDVKM. DNA for the CDR3: TGTGCCAGCAGTTTATACGCGACAGGGGGCAGATACGAGCAGTACTTC. It specifies CASSLYATGGRYEQYF.

In this sample, this clonotype turned up a few times. The CDR3 does not end in the conserved phenylalanine or tryptophan, so this is likely a read error. The J gene is TRBJ2-2, the V gene TRBV28; unclear D gene. Trimming shortened V by 6 bases and J by 4 bases, and 9 bases separated the two germline ends. The length of the CDR3 is 13 residues. From germline, CDR1 is MDHEN and CDR2 SYDVKM. Here the CDR3 DNA reads TGTGCCAGCAGCTATCGAGGCACCGGGGAGCTGTTTCTT. Its protein is CASSYRGTGELFL.

This clonotype occurred many times. The chain uses TRBV7-2 and TRBJ2-1; 10 nucleotides line up with TRBD1. CDR1 and CDR2 (germline): SGHTA, FQGNSA. V shed 5 bases and J 5 bases; nucleotides not matched to a gene: 6. The CDR3 extends over 15 amino acids. CDR3 nucleotide sequence: TGTGCCAGCAGCGCCTTCGGGACAGGGGACAATGAGCAGTTCTTC. Amino acids: CASSAFGTGDNEQFF.

The chain is built from TRBV13 and TRBJ1-2; 7 nucleotides agree with TRBD1. The CDR3 consists of 14 residues. The V and J ends lost 6 bases and 5 bases, in that order; junction bases with no gene match: 9. The germline V gene encodes CDR1 PRHDT and CDR2 FYEKMQ (reference sequence). The CDR3 loop is CASRSRQGAYGYTF. The CDR3 DNA is TGTGCCAGCAGGTCCCGACAGGGCGCGTATGGCTACACCTTC.

In this sample, this clonotype turned up many times. This chain uses TRBV5-1 with TRBJ2-1; the D gene could be TRBD1 or TRBD2 (5 bases each). This CDR3 spans 15 amino acids. The germline V and J ends were trimmed by 1 base and 3 bases, with 11 bases remaining between them. Germline V gene lookup returns CDR1 SGHRS and CDR2 YFSETQ. The DNA for the CDR3 is TGCGCCAGCAGCTTGACGGGACCACTCTACAATGAGCAGTTCTTC. Protein product: CASSLTGPLYNEQFF.

This chain joins TRBV27 and TRBJ2-6, with D possibly being TRBD1 (5 bases). Looked up from germline, CDR1 is MNHEY and CDR2 is SMNVEV (reference sequence). The CDR3 is made up of 16 amino acids. Trimming pared 6 bases from V and 0 bases from J, leaving 12 bases between. CDR3 loop: CASRRTTASGANVLTF. Here the CDR3 DNA reads TGTGCCAGCAGACGGACGACAGCCTCTGGGGCCAACGTCCTGACTTTC.